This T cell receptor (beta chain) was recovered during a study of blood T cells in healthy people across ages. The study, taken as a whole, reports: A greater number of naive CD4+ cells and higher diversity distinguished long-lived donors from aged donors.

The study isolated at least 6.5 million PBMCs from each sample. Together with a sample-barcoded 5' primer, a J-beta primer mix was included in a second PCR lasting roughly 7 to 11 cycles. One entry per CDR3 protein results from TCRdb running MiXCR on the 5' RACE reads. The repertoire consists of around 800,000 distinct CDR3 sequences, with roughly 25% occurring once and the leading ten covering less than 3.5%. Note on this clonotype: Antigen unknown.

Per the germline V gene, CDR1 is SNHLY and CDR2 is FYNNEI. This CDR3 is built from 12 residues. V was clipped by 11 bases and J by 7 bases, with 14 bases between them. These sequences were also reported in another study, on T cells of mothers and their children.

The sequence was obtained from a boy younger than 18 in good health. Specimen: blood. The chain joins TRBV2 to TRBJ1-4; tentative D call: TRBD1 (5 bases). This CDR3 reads CAGGRRAEKLFF. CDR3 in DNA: TGTGCCGGGGGACGGCGTGCTGAAAAACTGTTTTTT.